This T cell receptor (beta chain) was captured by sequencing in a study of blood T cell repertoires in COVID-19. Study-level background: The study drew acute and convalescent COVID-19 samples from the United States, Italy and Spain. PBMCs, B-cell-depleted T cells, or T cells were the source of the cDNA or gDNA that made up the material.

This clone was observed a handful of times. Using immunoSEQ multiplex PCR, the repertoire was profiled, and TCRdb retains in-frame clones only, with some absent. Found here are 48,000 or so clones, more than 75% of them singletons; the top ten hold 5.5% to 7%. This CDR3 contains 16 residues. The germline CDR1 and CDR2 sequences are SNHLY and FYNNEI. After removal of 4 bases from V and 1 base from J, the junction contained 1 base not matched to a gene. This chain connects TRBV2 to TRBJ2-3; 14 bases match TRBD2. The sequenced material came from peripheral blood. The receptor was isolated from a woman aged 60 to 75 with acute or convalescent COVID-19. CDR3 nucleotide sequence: TGTGCCAGCAGTGCGGGACTAGCGGGGGGCACAGATACGCAGTATTTT. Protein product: CASSAGLAGGTDTQYF.